Listed here is a single T cell receptor (beta chain). Germline values: CDR1 SGHTA, CDR2 FQGNSA. V dropped 1 base and J dropped 7; count of bases not matched to a gene: 7. The CDR3 runs to 15 residues. Here immunoSEQ multiplex PCR was the method, and the copy in TCRdb shows in-frame clones only, minus some. The table lists about 120,000 clones, 70% to 90% of them singletons. This sample is part of a study of blood T cell repertoires in COVID-19. The clonotype was recovered from a man aged 65 to 79 who had recovered from COVID-19. The sequencing sample was made of peripheral blood. This sequence joins TRBV7-2 and TRBJ2-1; TRBD2 matches at 7 bases. CDR3: CASSLEPGGRNEQFF. CDR3 DNA: TGTGCCAGCAGCTTAGAACCGGGGGGAAGGAATGAGCAGTTCTTC.